The rows below give T cell receptor beta chains drawn from one sample of a study of regulatory T cells in long-lasting Graves disease. Using its own MiXCR run on the multiplex PCR reads, TCRdb lists one record per CDR3 protein. The sample gives around 500,000 distinct CDR3 sequences, more than 10% of which show up once; around 9.3% is in the top ten. These data also featured in a second study, about T cells in Graves' hyperthyroidism and ophthalmopathy.

The sample in question was peripheral blood mononuclear cells (PBMCs), obtained at new diagnosis, from a patient treated with antithyroid drugs. The receptors derive from a woman in her 30s with Graves disease. CDR3s include the opening cysteine and the closing phenylalanine or tryptophan. Fields, in order: J gene, V gene, D gene, CDR3 protein. A D gene is named only where the DNA matches it firmly.

>TRBJ1-1|TRBV9|-
CASSVSAHTNRNTEAFF
>TRBJ1-2|TRBV5-1|-
CASSSAGTPPPGPYGYTF
>TRBJ1-2|TRBV5-1|-
CASSGTYETNYGYTF
>TRBJ2-3|TRBV9|TRBD2
CASSVGLAGGAGDTQYF
>TRBJ2-3|TRBV7-2|-
CASSWTLGESDTQYF
>TRBJ1-2|TRBV27|-
CASSLQGTYGYTF
>TRBJ2-5|TRBV14|-
CASSQDFKTQYF
>TRBJ2-1|TRBV20-1|TRBD2
CSARAPGLAGGVDEQFF
>TRBJ2-7|TRBV19|TRBD1
CASSIAAGGAYEQYF
>TRBJ1-1|TRBV7-2|-
CASSLYKRRGHLPNTEAFF
>TRBJ2-2|TRBV24-1|-
CATSEVPGELFF
>TRBJ2-7|TRBV6-2/TRBV6-3|-
CASSYSGAGPNEQYF
>TRBJ2-3|TRBV18|-
CASSPLIADTQYF
>TRBJ2-3|TRBV2|-
CASSLNLADTQYF
>TRBJ1-4|TRBV6-1|TRBD1
CASSNGTGDWNEKLFF
>TRBJ2-7|TRBV7-9|TRBD2
CASSPLGREVYEQYF
>TRBJ2-3|TRBV6-2/TRBV6-3|TRBD2
CASIEASGRFTDTQYF